This T cell receptor (beta chain) stems from a study of neurological immune-mediated disorders. Remarks on this clonotype: The target antigen is unknown. This likely comes from a read error, as the CDR3 has no conserved phenylalanine or tryptophan at its end.

5'RACE generated cDNA with 10-nucleotide random UMIs. One entry per CDR3 protein results from TCRdb running MiXCR on the 5' RACE reads. The repertoire holds about 33,000 distinct CDR3 sequences, with approximately 1.4% as singletons. Whole-study results and caveats: Multiple sclerosis was found to have the least TCR clonal expansion, below healthy controls, and HTLV-1-associated myelopathy the most.

Germline-derived CDR1 and CDR2 are SQVTM and ANQGSEA. Trimming pared 7 bases from V and 6 bases from J, leaving 9 bases between. The CDR3 runs 10 residues. The chain carries TRBV29-1 and TRBJ1-2, with unresolved D. This receptor was obtained from a woman aged 25 to 45 with multiple sclerosis. The sample consisted of PBMCs. CDR3 loop: CSADVDGYTI. As DNA, the CDR3 is TGCAGCGCGGACGTAGATGGCTACACCATC.